A selection of T cell receptor beta chains follows, all from one sample in a study of blood T cell repertoires in COVID-19. The repertoire was sequenced with immunoSEQ multiplex PCR; TCRdb's copy has only in-frame clones and lacks some. Among tens of thousands of clones, approximately 80% were seen once, and the ten largest hold approximately 44%. Sequenced material: peripheral blood. These receptor sequences come from a man older than 75 with acute or convalescent COVID-19. The CDR3 runs from the conserved cysteine through the conserved F or W. The D gene is left open where the match is weak. Clone size is not always given. Where it is, it says once, few, many or a class for expanded clones.

CDR3nt: TGCGCCAGCAGCTTGGCCACACAGAACACTGAAGCTTTCTTT; CDR3aa: CASSLATQNTEAFF; j_gene: TRBJ1-1; abundance: .; d_gene: .; v_gene: TRBV5-1
CDR3nt: TGTGCCAGCAGCTTACCCGGGACAGGGGCCTACAATGAGCAGTTCTTC; CDR3aa: CASSLPGTGAYNEQFF; j_gene: TRBJ2-1; abundance: once; d_gene: TRBD1; v_gene: TRBV5-4
CDR3nt: TGTGCCAGCAGTCTACAGGAGCCAGATACGCAGTATTTT; CDR3aa: CASSLQEPDTQYF; j_gene: TRBJ2-3; abundance: .; d_gene: .; v_gene: TRBV6-5
CDR3nt: TGCGCCAGCAGTGAGTCGATCGGACTAGCGGACGAGCAGTACTTC; CDR3aa: CASSESIGLADEQYF; j_gene: TRBJ2-7; abundance: .; d_gene: TRBD2; v_gene: TRBV10-1
CDR3nt: TGTGCCAGCAGCAGAGGGGGGAACACTGAAGCTTTCTTT; CDR3aa: CASSRGGNTEAFF; j_gene: TRBJ1-1; abundance: .; d_gene: .; v_gene: TRBV12-3/TRBV12-4
CDR3nt: TGTGCCAGCAGTCCAGGGACAGTCCCTAACTATGGCTACACCTTC; CDR3aa: CASSPGTVPNYGYTF; j_gene: TRBJ1-2; abundance: .; d_gene: TRBD1; v_gene: TRBV6-5
CDR3nt: TGTGCCATCAGTTCCGGGACAGCGGATCAGCCCCAGCATTTT; CDR3aa: CAISSGTADQPQHF; j_gene: TRBJ1-5; abundance: .; d_gene: TRBD1; v_gene: TRBV10-3
CDR3nt: TGCGCCAGCAGCTTGACAGGCTCCCGCTATACGCAGTATTTT; CDR3aa: CASSLTGSRYTQYF; j_gene: TRBJ2-3; abundance: .; d_gene: .; v_gene: TRBV5-1
CDR3nt: TGTGCCAGCTCACGCATCACAGGTGGGAACACTGAAGCTTTCTTT; CDR3aa: CASSRITGGNTEAFF; j_gene: TRBJ1-1; abundance: .; d_gene: .; v_gene: TRBV18
CDR3nt: TGTGCCTGGAGTGTTCGATACATGAACACTGAAGCTTTCTTT; CDR3aa: CAWSVRYMNTEAFF; j_gene: TRBJ1-1; abundance: .; d_gene: .; v_gene: TRBV30
CDR3nt: TGTGCCAGCAGCCAAGATCAGAACCCCAGGGGGGCTTTCTTT; CDR3aa: CASSQDQNPRGAFF; j_gene: TRBJ1-1; abundance: .; d_gene: TRBD1; v_gene: TRBV4-2
CDR3nt: TGTGCCAGCAGCGTAGGACAGTTAGGAAACACCATATATTTT; CDR3aa: CASSVGQLGNTIYF; j_gene: TRBJ1-3; abundance: few; d_gene: .; v_gene: TRBV13
CDR3nt: TGTGCCAGCAGCTTTTTTGGGACAGGGGGCTTATGGGGCACAGATACGCAGTATTTT; CDR3aa: CASSFFGTGGLWGTDTQYF; j_gene: TRBJ2-3; abundance: .; d_gene: TRBD1; v_gene: TRBV7-9
CDR3nt: TGTGCCAGCAGCCGGACCAGGGGCTACGAGCAGTACTTC; CDR3aa: CASSRTRGYEQYF; j_gene: TRBJ2-7; abundance: once; d_gene: .; v_gene: TRBV3-1/TRBV3-2
CDR3nt: TGTGCCAGCAGCGTACAGGGGGCTACCACAGATACGCAGTATTTT; CDR3aa: CASSVQGATTDTQYF; j_gene: TRBJ2-3; abundance: .; d_gene: TRBD1; v_gene: TRBV5-4
CDR3nt: TGTGCCATCAGTGAGTCCGGACTAGCCGCCGGGACCCAGTACTTC; CDR3aa: CAISESGLAAGTQYF; j_gene: TRBJ2-5; abundance: .; d_gene: TRBD2; v_gene: TRBV10-3
CDR3nt: TGTGCCACCGCGACAGGGGACCGCCCCGGGGAGCTGTTTTTT; CDR3aa: CATATGDRPGELFF; j_gene: TRBJ2-2; abundance: .; d_gene: TRBD1; v_gene: TRBV24-1
CDR3nt: TGTGCCAGCAGCCAAAGACGGTCGGGACAGGGCGCCACAGATACGCAGTATTTT; CDR3aa: CASSQRRSGQGATDTQYF; j_gene: TRBJ2-3; abundance: .; d_gene: TRBD1; v_gene: TRBV14
CDR3nt: TGTGCCAGCAGTTTATGGGGGACAGTCTATGGCTACACCTTC; CDR3aa: CASSLWGTVYGYTF; j_gene: TRBJ1-2; abundance: .; d_gene: TRBD1; v_gene: TRBV28
CDR3nt: TGTGCCTGGAGTGTACACATTGGGGGGTTTAGCAATCAGCCCCAGCATTTT; CDR3aa: CAWSVHIGGFSNQPQHF; j_gene: TRBJ1-5; abundance: .; d_gene: .; v_gene: TRBV30
CDR3nt: TGTGCCAGCAGCCCGACAGGGGGCGGAAACACTGAAGCTTTCTTT; CDR3aa: CASSPTGGGNTEAFF; j_gene: TRBJ1-1; abundance: once; d_gene: TRBD1; v_gene: TRBV6-5
CDR3nt: TGTGCCAGCAGCCATTCTTCGGGCACTGAAGCTTTCTTT; CDR3aa: CASSHSSGTEAFF; j_gene: TRBJ1-1; abundance: .; d_gene: .; v_gene: TRBV7-8
CDR3nt: TGCAGCGTTACAGGGGGCGAGGGTAGCACAGATACGCAGTATTTT; CDR3aa: CSVTGGEGSTDTQYF; j_gene: TRBJ2-3; abundance: .; d_gene: TRBD1; v_gene: TRBV29-1
CDR3nt: TGTGCCAGCAGCTTAGAGGGGAACTCCTACGAGCAGTACTTC; CDR3aa: CASSLEGNSYEQYF; j_gene: TRBJ2-7; abundance: .; d_gene: .; v_gene: TRBV7-2
CDR3nt: TGTGCCAGCAGTTGGGGGCTCCCCGGTCCCTATGGCTACACCTTC; CDR3aa: CASSWGLPGPYGYTF; j_gene: TRBJ1-2; abundance: .; d_gene: .; v_gene: TRBV28
CDR3nt: TGTGCCAGCAGCGCAGGCACAGATACGCAGTATTTT; CDR3aa: CASSAGTDTQYF; j_gene: TRBJ2-3; abundance: .; d_gene: .; v_gene: TRBV9
CDR3nt: TGTGCCAGTAGTATAGGGGACTTAGTGAGGTCAGAGACCCAGTACTTC; CDR3aa: CASSIGDLVRSETQYF; j_gene: TRBJ2-5; abundance: .; d_gene: .; v_gene: TRBV19
CDR3nt: TGTGCCAGTAAACAGCGGGAGGGTAACGGGGAGCTGTTTTTT; CDR3aa: CASKQREGNGELFF; j_gene: TRBJ2-2; abundance: few; d_gene: TRBD2; v_gene: TRBV19
CDR3nt: TGTGCCAGCAGAGGACTAGCGGGAGGGAGCTCCTACGAGCAGTACTTC; CDR3aa: CASRGLAGGSSYEQYF; j_gene: TRBJ2-7; abundance: .; d_gene: TRBD2; v_gene: TRBV27
CDR3nt: TGCGCCAGCAGCCAAGAAGGGGGAGCCGGGGAGCTGTTTTTT; CDR3aa: CASSQEGGAGELFF; j_gene: TRBJ2-2; abundance: .; d_gene: .; v_gene: TRBV4-3
CDR3nt: TGTGCCAGCAGTTTAGGTAAAAGCAGGGGTACAGATACGCAGTATTTT; CDR3aa: CASSLGKSRGTDTQYF; j_gene: TRBJ2-3; abundance: .; d_gene: .; v_gene: TRBV28
CDR3nt: TGCGCCAGCAGCCGGGACAGAAATTCACCCCTCCACTTT; CDR3aa: CASSRDRNSPLHF; j_gene: TRBJ1-6; abundance: .; d_gene: TRBD1; v_gene: TRBV5-1
CDR3nt: TGCGCCAGCAGCCCCATTACGACACCTACGTTGGATGGCTACACCTTC; CDR3aa: CASSPITTPTLDGYTF; j_gene: TRBJ1-2; abundance: .; d_gene: .; v_gene: TRBV5-1
CDR3nt: TGTGCCAGCAGTTTGGGACAGGGTAGGTCACCCCTCCACTTT; CDR3aa: CASSLGQGRSPLHF; j_gene: TRBJ1-6; abundance: .; d_gene: TRBD1; v_gene: TRBV6-5
CDR3nt: TGTGCCAGCAGCAAAACGACAGGGGGGATACCTGAAGCTTTCTTT; CDR3aa: CASSKTTGGIPEAFF; j_gene: TRBJ1-1; abundance: .; d_gene: TRBD1; v_gene: TRBV14
CDR3nt: TGTGCCAGCAGCGTAGCTCCTAGGAGCACCGGGGAGCTGTTTTTT; CDR3aa: CASSVAPRSTGELFF; j_gene: TRBJ2-2; abundance: .; d_gene: .; v_gene: TRBV9
CDR3nt: TGTGCCAGCAGTACAACGGGGGTTAGCAATCAGCCCCAGCATTTT; CDR3aa: CASSTTGVSNQPQHF; j_gene: TRBJ1-5; abundance: .; d_gene: .; v_gene: TRBV28
CDR3nt: TGTGCCACCAGTGACCCAAAGACAGGGGCGACTGAAGCTTTCTTT; CDR3aa: CATSDPKTGATEAFF; j_gene: TRBJ1-1; abundance: .; d_gene: TRBD1; v_gene: TRBV24-1
CDR3nt: TGTGCCAGCTCACCAGGACAGGGCTACGGGTACGAGCAGTACTTC; CDR3aa: CASSPGQGYGYEQYF; j_gene: TRBJ2-7; abundance: .; d_gene: TRBD1; v_gene: TRBV18
CDR3nt: TGCGCCAGCACCGATAGCGGGGCTTCCTACAATGAGCAGTTCTTC; CDR3aa: CASTDSGASYNEQFF; j_gene: TRBJ2-1; abundance: .; d_gene: TRBD2; v_gene: TRBV5-1
CDR3nt: TGTGCCAGCAAGCCTCTAGCGGGCACCGGGGAGCTGTTTTTT; CDR3aa: CASKPLAGTGELFF; j_gene: TRBJ2-2; abundance: .; d_gene: TRBD2; v_gene: TRBV6-5
CDR3nt: TGTGCCAGCAGGGCGGGGGGTTCAGGAAACACCATATATTTT; CDR3aa: CASRAGGSGNTIYF; j_gene: TRBJ1-3; abundance: .; d_gene: .; v_gene: TRBV28
CDR3nt: TGTGCCAGCAGTTCTAAAGGGAGGACCGGGGAGCTGTTTTTT; CDR3aa: CASSSKGRTGELFF; j_gene: TRBJ2-2; abundance: .; d_gene: .; v_gene: TRBV6-5
CDR3nt: TGCGCCAGCAGCTTGGAAGGGGCCATAAGAGAGACCCAGTACTTC; CDR3aa: CASSLEGAIRETQYF; j_gene: TRBJ2-5; abundance: .; d_gene: .; v_gene: TRBV5-1
CDR3nt: TGCGCCAGCAGCTTGGAGGGCAGGGACTATGGCTACACCTTC; CDR3aa: CASSLEGRDYGYTF; j_gene: TRBJ1-2; abundance: .; d_gene: .; v_gene: TRBV5-1
CDR3nt: TGTGCCAGCAGTGCGGACAGGGGCGGGCCTGGAAACACCATATATTTT; CDR3aa: CASSADRGGPGNTIYF; j_gene: TRBJ1-3; abundance: .; d_gene: TRBD1; v_gene: TRBV5-4
CDR3nt: TGCGCCAGCAGCCTGGCCCCCGGGACAGGGGGCCGGGAGCAGTTCTTC; CDR3aa: CASSLAPGTGGREQFF; j_gene: TRBJ2-1; abundance: .; d_gene: TRBD1; v_gene: TRBV5-1
CDR3nt: TGTGCCAGCAGTTTAGCCGGGACTACCGGGGAGCTGTTTTTT; CDR3aa: CASSLAGTTGELFF; j_gene: TRBJ2-2; abundance: .; d_gene: .; v_gene: TRBV27
CDR3nt: TGTGCCAGCTCCGACGCCGGGACAGGTACCAATCAGCCCCAGCATTTT; CDR3aa: CASSDAGTGTNQPQHF; j_gene: TRBJ1-5; abundance: .; d_gene: TRBD1; v_gene: TRBV19
CDR3nt: TGTGCCAGCAGTCTAACTAGCGGGAGGGGCAATGAGCAGTTCTTC; CDR3aa: CASSLTSGRGNEQFF; j_gene: TRBJ2-1; abundance: .; d_gene: TRBD2; v_gene: TRBV28
CDR3nt: TGTGCCTGGAGGCGGTTTGGAACCCCTAACACCGGGGAGCTGTTTTTT; CDR3aa: CAWRRFGTPNTGELFF; j_gene: TRBJ2-2; abundance: .; d_gene: .; v_gene: TRBV30
CDR3nt: TGTGCCAGTAGTCCTTCGTGGGAGCCTAGCACAGATACGCAGTATTTT; CDR3aa: CASSPSWEPSTDTQYF; j_gene: TRBJ2-3; abundance: .; d_gene: .; v_gene: TRBV19
CDR3nt: TGCGCCAGCAGTGGCAGGACAGGGGCGGGGGGAGAGACCCAGTACTTC; CDR3aa: CASSGRTGAGGETQYF; j_gene: TRBJ2-5; abundance: .; d_gene: .; v_gene: TRBV5-1
CDR3nt: TGCGCCAGCAGCCCGGGACAGGGAACCGTCTCTGGAAACACCATATATTTT; CDR3aa: CASSPGQGTVSGNTIYF; j_gene: TRBJ1-3; abundance: .; d_gene: TRBD1; v_gene: TRBV5-1
CDR3nt: TGTGCCAGCAGTTTTGGGTTGATGAGCGGGAGTTCGGCAGGGGAGACCCAGTACTTC; CDR3aa: CASSFGLMSGSSAGETQYF; j_gene: TRBJ2-5; abundance: .; d_gene: TRBD2; v_gene: TRBV28
CDR3nt: TGTGCCAGCAGTATTCATGGCAGGGGGAATGAAAAACTGTTTTTT; CDR3aa: CASSIHGRGNEKLFF; j_gene: TRBJ1-4; abundance: once; d_gene: TRBD1; v_gene: TRBV28
CDR3nt: TGCGCCAGCAGCTTCCAGGGGGCCCACTCCTACGAGCAGTACTTC; CDR3aa: CASSFQGAHSYEQYF; j_gene: TRBJ2-7; abundance: .; d_gene: TRBD1; v_gene: TRBV5-1
CDR3nt: TGTGCCACCAAGAGGAGCCTTAATGAAAAACTGTTTTTT; CDR3aa: CATKRSLNEKLFF; j_gene: TRBJ1-4; abundance: once; d_gene: .; v_gene: TRBV15